The next 20 T cell receptor beta chains were all read from a single sample in a study of response to subunit inactivated influenza vaccine. MiXCR, run by TCRdb on the RT-PCR reads, gives a single entry per CDR3 protein. Here the sample spans more than 150,000 distinct CDR3 sequences, about 10% being singletons. The sample consisted of CD8+ T cells sorted from PBMCs, taken approximately 25 months after vaccination. Receptor source: a man between 50 and 75 years old who received an inactivated influenza vaccine.

Only a few counts were recorded for this clonotype. The chain is built from TRBV6-2 or TRBV6-3 and TRBJ2-1; tentative D call: TRBD2 (6 bases). The V gene's germline CDR1 is MNHEY and CDR2 SVGEGT. The V end was cut by 5 bases, the J end by 0 bases, with 17 bases between. There are 17 residues in the CDR3. DNA for the CDR3: TGTGCCAGCAGTCTAACCGCGGGACTGGACTCCTACAATGAGCAGTTCTTC. Translated, it gives CASSLTAGLDSYNEQFF.

The table lists this clonotype with a few counts. The V call is TRBV7-6, the J call TRBJ2-7; 8 positions agree with TRBD2. The trim removed 5 bases at V and 3 bases at J, leaving 6 bases unmatched. This CDR3 has 14 amino acids. Germline CDR1 reads SGHVS; CDR2 reads FNYEAQ. The CDR3 loop is CASSPTAGVYEQYF. CDR3 coding DNA: TGTGCCAGCAGCCCGACAGCGGGAGTCTACGAGCAGTACTTC.

This clonotype was detected ten times or more. The rearrangement links TRBV24-1 to TRBJ2-3, with D unclear. The V end lost 5 bases, the J end lost 0 bases, and 17 bases lay between the germline ends. The CDR3 loop spans 17 amino acids. The germline V gene has CDR1 KGHDR and CDR2 SFDVKD. The CDR3 spells CATSGPGPNPSTDTQYF. In nucleotides, the CDR3 is TGTGCCACCAGTGGCCCAGGACCGAACCCTAGCACAGATACGCAGTATTTT.

The V and J genes are TRBV9 and TRBJ2-3, with 7 positions matching TRBD2. V shed 4 bases and J 4 bases; nucleotides not matched to a gene: 9. CDR1 is SGDLS and CDR2 is YYNGEE in the germline V gene. The CDR3 contains 15 residues. The CDR3 DNA reads as TGTGCCAGCAGCCCCCCGGCGGGAGAGCCAGATACGCAGTATTTT. It encodes CASSPPAGEPDTQYF. Full variable domain (remainder filled in from reference TRBV9 and TRBJ2-3): DSGVTQTPKHLITATGQRVTLRCSPRSGDLSVYWYQQSLDQGLQFLIQYYNGEERAKGNILERFSAQQFPDLHSELNLSSLELGDSALYFCASSPPAGEPDTQYFGPGTRLTVL.

The rearrangement links TRBV20-1 to TRBJ2-1; 9 bases map to TRBD2. Germline-derived CDR1 and CDR2 are DFQATT and SNEGSKA (reference sequence). The CDR3 runs 16 residues. Trimming removed 0 bases from V and 8 bases from J; junction bases left unmatched: 11. The CDR3 DNA reads as TGCAGTGCTAGAGACAAGCTACGCGGGGGGGCCTATGAGCAGTTCTTC. Amino acids: CSARDKLRGGAYEQFF.

The table lists this clonotype with a few counts. This chain links TRBV18 with TRBJ2-2; 8 positions agree with TRBD1. The CDR3 sequence is 15 residues long. Germline loops: CDR1 KGHSH, CDR2 LQKENI. J gave up 4 bases and V 5 bases, and 6 bases lay outside the gene matches. CDR3 protein: CASSDDRGTTGELFF. The CDR3 region has the DNA TGTGCCAGCTCAGACGACAGGGGCACCACCGGGGAGCTGTTTTTT.

This rearrangement joins TRBV7-8 to TRBJ2-3; D not resolved. The germline CDR1 and CDR2 sequences are SGHVS and FQNEAQ. With 4 bases removed from V and 3 bases from J, the gap between germline ends came to 8 bases. The CDR3 runs 13 residues. In DNA form, the CDR3 reads TGTGCCAGCAGCTATCTGCAGACAGATACGCAGTATTTT. Its protein product is CASSYLQTDTQYF.

This clonotype occurred many times. The J gene is TRBJ1-5, the V gene TRBV24-1, with D uncertain. This CDR3 is built from 14 residues. Germline V gene data show CDR1 as KGHDR and CDR2 as SFDVKD. Trimming pared 0 bases from V and 1 base from J, leaving 3 bases between. CDR3 residues: CATSDLQSNQPQHF. For the CDR3, the DNA is TGTGCCACCAGTGATTTGCAAAGCAATCAGCCCCAGCATTTT.

A few counts support this clonotype. The CDR3 is CASSFVGASGAQETQYF. DNA of the CDR3: TGTGCCAGCAGCTTCGTAGGGGCTAGCGGGGCCCAAGAGACCCAGTACTTC. This chain uses TRBV7-8 with TRBJ2-5; 9 positions match TRBD2. CDR1 is SGHVS, CDR2 FQNEAQ, per germline. The length of the CDR3 is 17 residues. After removal of 3 bases from V and 1 base from J, the junction contained 9 bases not matched to a gene.

The V call is TRBV2, the J call TRBJ2-3, with a weak D call TRBD2 (5 bases). The V gene's germline CDR1 is SNHLY and CDR2 FYNNEI. V dropped 7 bases and J dropped 6 bases, with 11 bases sitting between them. The CDR3 sequence is 12 residues long. In nucleotides, the CDR3 is TGTGCCAGCAAACAACCTAGCGATACGCAGTATTTT. Residues: CASKQPSDTQYF.

In this sample, this clonotype turned up a few times. The chain carries TRBV7-7 and TRBJ2-1; 9 positions agree with TRBD1. This CDR3 spans 15 amino acids. Unmatched junction bases numbered 7, after V lost 5 bases and J lost 5 bases. Germline CDR1 reads SSHAT; CDR2 reads FNYEAQ (reference sequence). The chain's CDR3 is CASSHGTGRNNEQFF. CDR3 bases: TGTGCCAGCAGCCACGGGACAGGGCGAAACAATGAGCAGTTCTTC.

This clonotype was seen ten or more times. CDR3 coding DNA: TGTGCCAGCAGTTTGTTCGGGCAGGCCTACGAGCAGTACTTC. Residues: CASSLFGQAYEQYF. This sequence joins TRBV28 and TRBJ2-7; D gene ambiguous. The CDR3 consists of 14 residues. Germline CDR1 MDHEN, CDR2 SYDVKM. V shed 3 bases and J shed 2 bases, with 11 bases lying between them.

This clonotype appeared many times. The chain employs TRBV11-2 and TRBJ2-7; 9 bases agree with TRBD2. CDR3 size: 16 residues. The germline CDR1 and CDR2 sequences are SGHAT and FQNNGV. J was trimmed by 3 bases and V by 6 bases; bases with no gene match: 12. Here the CDR3 reads CASSLILAGTSYEQYF. In nucleotides, the CDR3 is TGTGCCAGCAGTTTGATTCTAGCGGGGACCAGCTACGAGCAGTACTTC.

The rearrangement links TRBV4-1 to TRBJ1-1; D ambiguous. The CDR3 is made up of 15 amino acids. Trimming stripped 1 base from V and 0 bases from J, with 9 bases between. From germline, CDR1 is MGHRA and CDR2 YSYEKL. The CDR3 nucleotides read TGCGCCAGCAGCCAAGTCCGGCACCTGAACACTGAAGCTTTCTTT. Its translation is CASSQVRHLNTEAFF.

This clonotype has only a few counts. The CDR3 DNA follows: TGTGCCAGCAGTTTAAGCCCTAGCGGGAGCCGCCAGTACTTC. Translating gives CASSLSPSGSRQYF. The chain couples TRBV12-3 or TRBV12-4 to TRBJ2-7; 10 bases fit TRBD2. This CDR3 spans 14 amino acids. With 2 bases clipped from V and 10 bases from J, the junction kept 8 bases outside the gene matches.

This clonotype was seen at least ten times. The gene calls are TRBV4-1 and TRBJ1-1; D not resolved. Germline CDR1 and CDR2: MGHRA and YSYEKL. The CDR3 extends over 17 amino acids. The V end was cut by 1 base, the J end by 1 base, with 16 bases between. DNA of the CDR3: TGCGCCAGCAGCCAAGTAATTTGGTCCGCGGGGAACACTGAAGCTTTCTTT. Amino acid sequence: CASSQVIWSAGNTEAFF.

The gene calls are TRBV7-6 and TRBJ2-7; 8 bases agree with TRBD1. V was pared by 1 base and J by 6 bases, with 17 bases of the junction left unmatched. This CDR3 contains 18 residues. The germline CDR1 and CDR2 sequences are SGHVS and FNYEAQ. CDR3 DNA sequence: TGTGCCAGCAGCTTAGTAGGGGGTGGACAGGGTATTATGGCCGAGCAGTACTTC. Its protein product is CASSLVGGGQGIMAEQYF.

This clonotype has just a few counts. This chain uses TRBV7-6 with TRBJ2-1; TRBD1 matches 7 bases. CDR3 length: 14 amino acids. Trimming cost V 5 bases and J 3 bases; bases outside gene matches: 4. In germline, CDR1 is SGHVS, CDR2 FNYEAQ. CDR3: CASSDRVNYNEQFF. The CDR3 nucleotides read TGTGCCAGCAGCGACAGGGTGAACTACAATGAGCAGTTCTTC.

CDR3 coding DNA: TGTGCCAGCAGTACACCACGCACGGTGGAGCTGTTTTTT. Amino acid sequence: CASSTPRTVELFF. The V gene is TRBV6-2 or TRBV6-3, the J gene TRBJ2-2, with D hard to call. The germline V and J ends were trimmed by 5 bases and 10 bases, with 14 bases remaining between them. This CDR3 has 13 residues. Germline V CDR1 and CDR2: MNHEY, SVGEGT.

This clonotype was seen many times. The rearrangement joins TRBV7-6 to TRBJ2-1, with TRBD1 identical over 9 bases. Germline V gene lookup returns CDR1 SGHVS and CDR2 FNYEAQ. The V segment lost 6 bases and the J segment 3 bases; nucleotides outside the gene matches: 12. CDR3 length: 17 residues. As DNA, the CDR3 is TGTGCCAGCAGTCGGGAACAGGGGGCCGGATTCTACAATGAGCAGTTCTTC. It specifies CASSREQGAGFYNEQFF.